The present T cell receptor beta chain was sequenced within a study of blood T cell repertoires in COVID-19. For the study at large: Specimens from acute and convalescent COVID-19 originated in the United States, Italy and Spain. The cDNA or gDNA used as material had been derived from T cells, B-cell-depleted T cells, or PBMCs.

The CDR3 is made up of 15 amino acids. Germline V lookup: CDR1 GTSNPN, CDR2 SVGIG (reference sequence). J was trimmed by 3 bases and V by 1 base; bases with no gene match: 4. Assay: immunoSEQ multiplex PCR; the TCRdb copy retains only in-frame clones and omits some. This table has about 200,000 clones, 87% appearing once. Assignments of participants to cohorts depended upon their own reported clinical history. The TCR sequence derives from a woman in her thirties who had recovered from COVID-19. J is TRBJ2-7 and V is TRBV30, with TRBD2 matching over 12 bases. Sequencing was carried out using PBMCs or T cells enriched from blood (not recorded which). The chain's CDR3 is CAWSGTSGRIYEQYF. The CDR3 coding sequence is TGTGCCTGGAGTGGAACTAGCGGGAGGATCTACGAGCAGTACTTC.